A selection of T cell receptor beta chains follows, all from one sample in a study of CD8 T cells in ankylosing spondylitis. TCRdb reanalysed the 5' RACE reads using MiXCR and keeps one entry per CDR3 protein. Among just under 350,000 distinct CDR3 sequences, about 15% were seen once, and the ten largest hold 0.9% to 1.2%. Sequenced input: blood, either unsorted or a sorted T cell fraction (not recorded which). Receptors originate from a male donor with ankylosing spondylitis or in good health (not recorded which). Both conserved end residues are trimmed from each CDR3.

v_gene: TRBV7-9
CDR3aa: ASSFSSGRRDEQF

v_gene: TRBV7-2
CDR3aa: ASSLERQAYYGYT

v_gene: TRBV4-1
CDR3aa: ASSQVFQPSNSPLH

v_gene: TRBV12-3/TRBV12-4
CDR3aa: ASTSTSGHNEQF

v_gene: TRBV5-1
CDR3aa: ASSLAPGTAEAF

v_gene: TRBV5-1
CDR3aa: ASSSSPNWGDTQY

v_gene: TRBV3-1
CDR3aa: ASSQMAGNTEAF

v_gene: TRBV20-1
CDR3aa: SARDYKAGGWGDEQF

v_gene: TRBV5-1
CDR3aa: ASSVGGRGGTDTQY

v_gene: TRBV3-1
CDR3aa: ASGGASSDTQY

v_gene: TRBV2
CDR3aa: ASRAQGGSGEKLF

v_gene: TRBV4-1
CDR3aa: ASSQEQQGRNIQY

v_gene: TRBV9
CDR3aa: ASSSPKGGSVRTDTQY

v_gene: TRBV20-1
CDR3aa: SASRGISNQPQH

v_gene: TRBV7-9
CDR3aa: ASSPDNQPQH

v_gene: TRBV10-3
CDR3aa: AISEPWTDYGYT

v_gene: TRBV7-8
CDR3aa: ASSLERGKVDTQY

v_gene: TRBV7-9
CDR3aa: ASSPGTDKQY

v_gene: TRBV5-1
CDR3aa: ASSPVGGEQY

v_gene: TRBV20-1
CDR3aa: SATETITDTQY

v_gene: TRBV6-1
CDR3aa: ASSASLTGNSPLH

v_gene: TRBV20-1
CDR3aa: SAREGGTSWGTQY

v_gene: TRBV29-1
CDR3aa: SADKGGGTEAF